The 10 T cell receptor beta chains below all came from one sample that was sequenced in a study of T cells after yellow fever vaccination (dated by TCRdb to 2018 to 2020). Per the publication, the treatment or condition label means: live attenuated yellow fever vaccine strain. The method was 5' RACE. Sequencing was carried out with an Illumina HiSeq 2500. Using fastp trimming at Q25 and MiXCR clonotype assembly, TCRdb reanalyzed the public sequencing data and kept in-frame beta chains. One record per CDR3 amino acid sequence lists the most common genes and DNA. A total of 550,000 to 750,000 distinct CDR3 sequences appear in this sample, 13% of them only once. The ten biggest clones cover around 15% of the sample. Sample: PBMCs, taken on the day of the yellow fever booster vaccination. The receptors were sampled from a man aged 25 to 45 who received the YFV17D yellow fever vaccine.

The gene calls are TRBV7-2 and TRBJ2-7; 11 nucleotides agree with TRBD2. CDR1 is SGHTA and CDR2 is FQGNSA in the germline V gene. The CDR3 covers 15 residues. The V and J ends lost 6 bases and 4 bases, in that order; junction bases with no gene match: 8. CDR3 region: CASSSGTSGLYEQYF. The CDR3 DNA reads TGTGCCAGCAGTTCCGGGACTAGCGGATTGTACGAGCAGTACTTC.

The V and J genes are TRBV4-1 and TRBJ1-5, with 9 positions matching TRBD1. The germline CDR1 and CDR2 sequences are MGHRA and YSYEKL. Germline trimming cut 4 bases from V and 7 bases from J; bases unmatched to any gene: 8. The CDR3 is 15 residues long. CDR3: CASSPSGTGLQPQHF. Written as DNA, the CDR3 is TGCGCCAGCAGCCCAAGCGGGACAGGGTTGCAGCCCCAGCATTTT.

The chain has TRBV15 and TRBJ2-1, with D unclear. V was pared by 4 bases and J by 0 bases, with 7 bases between. CDR3 size: 14 residues. Looked up from germline, CDR1 is LNHNV and CDR2 is YYDKDF (reference sequence). The CDR3 region has the DNA TGTGCCACCAGCACACAACGCTCCTACAATGAGCAGTTCTTC. Translation gives CATSTQRSYNEQFF.

CDR3 DNA sequence: TGTGCCAGCAGCCAAGCGGGAAATCAGCCCCAGCATTTT. Encoded protein: CASSQAGNQPQHF. The chain has TRBV14 and TRBJ1-5; D call uncertain. This CDR3 spans 13 amino acids. With 1 base removed from V and 4 bases from J, the gap between germline ends came to 5 bases. The germline V gene has CDR1 SGHDN and CDR2 FVKESK.

This clonotype occurred a few times. CDR3 sequence (DNA): TGTGCCAGCAGTTTCGCCCCAGGGACTGTGTATCGCTCCTACAATGAGCAGTTCTTC. It codes for CASSFAPGTVYRSYNEQFF. The V gene is TRBV12-3 or TRBV12-4, the J gene TRBJ2-1; D possibly corresponds to TRBD2 (6 bases). The CDR3 sequence is 19 residues long. Trimming stripped 3 bases from V and 0 bases from J, with 21 bases between.

This clonotype was counted between two and nine times. V and J are TRBV6-5 and TRBJ1-1, with D perhaps matching TRBD1 (5 bases). Germline V gene sequence: CDR1 MNHEY, CDR2 SVGAGI. The CDR3 sequence is 13 residues long. The V end was cut by 6 bases, the J end by 8 bases, with 16 bases between. The CDR3 bases are TGTGCCAGCAGGACTCGGACAAACTCCGAAGCTTTCTTT. Translation: CASRTRTNSEAFF.

This clonotype was seen a handful of times. The chain couples TRBV20-1 to TRBJ2-7; 8 bases match TRBD2. Germline V gives CDR1 DFQATT, CDR2 SNEGSKA (reference sequence). V was clipped by 2 bases and J by 1 base; unmatched bases: 10. This CDR3 contains 16 residues. The CDR3 DNA is TGCAGTGCTAGACAAGGTTTAGCGGGACGGTCCTACGAGCAGTACTTC. Translating gives CSARQGLAGRSYEQYF.

The J gene is TRBJ2-3, the V gene TRBV5-1, with 9 bases identical to TRBD2. V lost 5 bases and J lost 2; bases outside the gene matches: 21. The CDR3 has 20 amino acids. Germline V lookup: CDR1 SGHRS, CDR2 YFSETQ. The CDR3 loop reads CASRPRTGALAGTFTDTQYF. In DNA form, the CDR3 reads TGCGCCAGCAGGCCTAGGACGGGGGCCCTAGCGGGGACCTTCACAGATACGCAGTATTTT. The full variable domain, completed using reference TRBV5-1 and TRBJ2-3, is KAGVTQTPRYLIKTRGQQVTLSCSPISGHRSVSWYQQTPGQGLQFLFEYFSETQRNKGNFPGRFSGRQFSNSRSEMNVSTLELGDSALYLCASRPRTGALAGTFTDTQYFGPGTRLTVL.

V and J are TRBV29-1 and TRBJ2-1, with 8 positions matching TRBD2. Looked up from germline, CDR1 is SQVTM and CDR2 is ANQGSEA. The CDR3 runs to 15 residues. V shed 4 bases and J 1 base; nucleotides not matched to a gene: 6. CDR3 amino acids: CSVVGLAQSYNEQFF. CDR3 coding DNA: TGCAGCGTTGTCGGACTAGCCCAATCCTACAATGAGCAGTTCTTC.

The table lists this clonotype with a few counts. The J gene is TRBJ2-3, the V gene TRBV7-3; either TRBD1 or TRBD2 may supply D (6 bases each). This CDR3 spans 12 amino acids. Germline V gives CDR1 SGHTA, CDR2 FQGTGA. The germline V and J ends were trimmed by 5 bases and 8 bases, with 11 bases remaining between them. CDR3 in amino acids: CASSPEGGTQYF. The CDR3, as DNA: TGTGCCAGCAGCCCGGAGGGGGGTACGCAGTATTTT.